This TCR beta chain was recovered during a study of shared clonotypes between healthy human individuals. V lost 1 base and J lost 2, with 9 bases in between. This CDR3 is built from 14 residues. Germline V gene data show CDR1 as SGHTA and CDR2 as FQGNSA. The authors' processing: As immunoSEQ supplied junction-only sequences (without quality scores), filtering differed. Measured with immunoSEQ multiplex PCR; TCRdb has only the in-frame clones, and not every one. Clone size and V and J calls were adopted from that table, with D and trimming inferred from the DNA. The sample consists of approximately 940,000 clones, roughly 72% of them appearing once. Note on this clone: Its antigen is not known. One base away lies a much larger clone, so this may be a sequencing read error. The sample contains more than one DNA sequence encoding this CDR3.

Regarding the study as a whole: When naive CD4 clonotypes were compared across a few donors, 4% to 6.5% were shared.

The V and J genes are TRBV7-2 and TRBJ2-7; tentatively, D is TRBD2 (5 bases). What was sequenced was memory CD4+ T cells sorted from blood. Subset: CD45RA-negative fraction. This clonotype originated in a man between 18 and 35 years old in good health. The CDR3 spells CASSLVEGPYEQYF. CDR3 nucleotides: TGTGCCAGCAGCTTAGTAGAGGGCCCCTACGAGCAGTACTTC.